These 25 T cell receptor beta chains came from one sample sequenced in a study of radiation and T cells in renal cell carcinoma. Measured with immunoSEQ multiplex PCR; TCRdb has only the in-frame clones, and not every one. The repertoire consists of approximately 61,000 clones, with around 81% occurring once and the leading ten covering less than 7.5%. The time point: blood 2 weeks post-SBRT. The treatment is: 15 Gy SBRT to primary tumor, nephrectomy 4 weeks later. This specimen consisted of blood, obtained from a patient whose treatment included radiotherapy and nephrectomy. All receptors derive from a man in his 60s with renal cell carcinoma.

The rearrangement links TRBV7-2 to TRBJ1-5; maybe TRBD1 (6 bases). Germline loops: CDR1 SGHTA, CDR2 FQGNSA. V gave up 7 bases and J gave up 4 bases, with 17 bases separating them. CDR3 length equals 15 residues. Here the CDR3 reads CASNVVGGPNQPQHF. CDR3 nucleotides: TGTGCCAGCAATGTAGTTGGGGGCCCTAATCAGCCCCAGCATTTT. The full variable domain, rest sourced from reference TRBV7-2 and TRBJ1-5, is GAGVSQSPSNKVTEKGKDVELRCDPISGHTALYWYRQSLGQGLEFLIYFQGNSAPDKSGLPSDRFSAERTGGSVSTLTIQRTQQEDSAVYLCASNVVGGPNQPQHFGDGTRLSIL.

The chain links TRBV13 to TRBJ2-1; D is possibly TRBD2 (5 bases). The CDR3 sequence is 15 residues long. V was trimmed by 1 base and J by 0 bases, leaving 7 bases between them. The V gene's germline CDR1 is PRHDT and CDR2 FYEKMQ (reference sequence). The CDR3 loop is CASSLAGSSYNEQFF. In nucleotides, the CDR3 is TGTGCCAGCAGCTTAGCGGGGAGCTCCTACAATGAGCAGTTCTTC.

The J gene is TRBJ1-2, the V gene TRBV2, with 9 bases lining up with TRBD1. The CDR3 sequence is 15 residues long. The V gene end was trimmed by 7 bases and the J gene end by 5 bases; junction bases not matched to a gene: 11. The germline V gene encodes CDR1 SNHLY and CDR2 FYNNEI. The CDR3 loop is CASTTAQGALYGYTF. The CDR3 DNA reads TGTGCCAGCACCACGGCACAGGGGGCCCTTTATGGCTACACCTTC.

V gene TRBV6-6 combines with J gene TRBJ2-1; a possible D gene is TRBD2 (6 bases). The CDR3 runs 13 residues. Germline CDR1 and CDR2: MNHNY and SVGAGI (reference sequence). V lost 5 bases to trimming and J lost 5 bases, with 10 bases between them. The CDR3 coding sequence is TGTGCCAGCAGTAAGCCGGGGGACAATGAGCAGTTCTTC. Translating it yields CASSKPGDNEQFF.

The chain links TRBV7-2 to TRBJ2-3; TRBD2 is a possible D gene (6 bases). Germline V gene data show CDR1 as SGHTA and CDR2 as FQGNSA. The CDR3 consists of 15 residues. The V end was cut by 3 bases, the J end by 4 bases, with 14 bases between. In nucleotides, the CDR3 is TGTGCCAGCAGCTTGCCTGGGGGGTTCTCAGATACGCAGTATTTT. This sequence encodes CASSLPGGFSDTQYF. Looking up the rest from reference TRBV7-2 and TRBJ2-3 gives the full variable domain: GAGVSQSPSNKVTEKGKDVELRCDPISGHTALYWYRQSLGQGLEFLIYFQGNSAPDKSGLPSDRFSAERTGGSVSTLTIQRTQQEDSAVYLCASSLPGGFSDTQYFGPGTRLTVL.

The rearrangement links TRBV11-2 to TRBJ2-2, with a weak D call TRBD1 (7 bases). Germline lookup yields CDR1 SGHAT and CDR2 FQNNGV. This CDR3 has 16 amino acids. The V end lost 5 bases, the J end lost 2 bases, and 15 bases lay between the germline ends. This chain's CDR3 is CASSGGAGGNTGELFF. Here the CDR3 DNA reads TGTGCCAGCAGCGGCGGGGCAGGGGGTAACACCGGGGAGCTGTTTTTT. The entire variable domain, with the rest obtained from reference TRBV11-2 and TRBJ2-2, is as follows: EAGVAQSPRYKIIEKRQSVAFWCNPISGHATLYWYQQILGQGPKLLIQFQNNGVVDDSQLPKDRFSAERLKGVDSTLKIQPAKLEDSAVYLCASSGGAGGNTGELFFGEGSRLTVL.

The chain couples TRBV5-1 to TRBJ2-1, with D possibly matching TRBD1 (5 bases). Germline values: CDR1 SGHRS, CDR2 YFSETQ. V lost 0 bases and J lost 3, with 10 bases in between. The CDR3 runs to 15 residues. The CDR3 sequence: CASSLDSDSYNEQFF. The CDR3 bases are TGCGCCAGCAGCTTGGATAGTGACAGCTACAATGAGCAGTTCTTC.

The chain couples TRBV29-1 to TRBJ1-1; 7 bases match TRBD1. Per the germline V gene, CDR1 is SQVTM and CDR2 is ANQGSEA. The ends lost 6 bases at V and 3 bases at J; junction bases unmatched: 16. This CDR3 comprises 16 residues. The CDR3 DNA follows: TGCAGCGTAGCTATCGGGAACAGGGGACCGGACACTGAAGCTTTCTTT. Protein: CSVAIGNRGPDTEAFF.

The J gene is TRBJ2-3, the V gene TRBV6-4; D might be TRBD2 (5 bases). Germline lookup yields CDR1 MRHNA and CDR2 SNTAGT. CDR3 length equals 14 residues. V lost 6 bases and J 0 bases, leaving 10 bases between the germline ends. The CDR3 is CASSPDYSTDTQYF. Here the CDR3 DNA reads TGTGCCAGCAGCCCCGACTATAGCACAGATACGCAGTATTTT.

The CDR3 DNA reads TGTGCCAGCAGCGTAGAAGTAGCGGGATTTTACAATGAGCAGTTCTTC. As protein: CASSVEVAGFYNEQFF. The chain couples TRBV9 to TRBJ2-1; 8 nucleotides match TRBD2. V gave up 0 bases and J gave up 4 bases; unmatched junction bases: 6. The germline V gene encodes CDR1 SGDLS and CDR2 YYNGEE. The CDR3 runs 16 residues.

The rearrangement uses TRBV19 and TRBJ2-1, with 7 bases fitting TRBD2. Germline CDR1 is LNHDA and CDR2 is SQIVND (reference sequence). Trimming cost V 3 bases and J 3 bases; bases outside gene matches: 2. CDR3 length: 14 residues. The DNA of the CDR3 is TGTGCCAGTAGTATCCTAGCGGACTACAATGAGCAGTTCTTC. It is translated as CASSILADYNEQFF.

The chain uses TRBV30 and TRBJ2-6, with a tentative D call TRBD1 (6 bases). CDR1 and CDR2 from the germline V gene are GTSNPN and SVGIG (reference sequence). CDR3 length: 15 residues. The V and J ends lost 4 bases and 3 bases respectively, with 13 bases between them. CDR3 in DNA: TGTGCCTGGACTTCGGGACAAGGTGGGGCCAACGTCCTGACTTTC. Translation gives CAWTSGQGGANVLTF.

V gene TRBV11-3 combines with J gene TRBJ2-7; TRBD1 agrees at 7 bases. The germline CDR1 and CDR2 sequences are SGHNT and YENEEA. The CDR3 consists of 14 residues. Losses at the gene ends were 5 bases for V and 4 bases for J; bases not matched to a gene: 8. The CDR3 nucleotides are TGTGCCAGCAGCCTAAGGGACAGCCATTACGAGCAGTACGTC. It encodes CASSLRDSHYEQYV.

The chain links TRBV9 to TRBJ1-5, with D possibly TRBD1 on 5 matching bases. The germline CDR1 and CDR2 sequences are SGDLS and YYNGEE. The CDR3 length is 15 residues. Deletions cut 0 bases from V and 3 bases from J, with 10 bases between. DNA of the CDR3: TGTGCCAGCAGCGTAGATCCGGGACTCAATCAGCCCCAGCATTTT. Protein: CASSVDPGLNQPQHF.

The sample holds a few counts of this clone. J is TRBJ2-7 and V is TRBV19; no clear D gene. V was pared by 3 bases and J by 0 bases, with 9 bases between. Germline loops: CDR1 LNHDA, CDR2 SQIVND (reference sequence). The CDR3 sequence is 14 residues long. Here the CDR3 reads CASSIGRVSYEQYF. CDR3 in DNA: TGTGCCAGTAGTATCGGTAGGGTCTCCTACGAGCAGTACTTC.

This clone occurred a few times. The J gene is TRBJ1-1, the V gene TRBV7-2; D is unresolved. The CDR3 has 11 amino acids. Trimming shortened V by 6 bases and J by 4 bases, and 6 bases separated the two germline ends. Germline-derived CDR1 and CDR2 are SGHTA and FQGNSA. This chain's CDR3 is CASREATEAFF. In DNA, the CDR3 is TGTGCCAGCAGGGAGGCCACTGAAGCTTTCTTT.

This clone has a single count. The V gene is TRBV2, the J gene TRBJ2-7; D gene unclear. CDR3 length equals 13 residues. CDR1 is SNHLY, CDR2 FYNNEI, per germline. Trimming removed 8 bases from V and 2 bases from J, with 13 bases in between. The CDR3 sequence is CASEFGQAYEQYF. Written as DNA, the CDR3 is TGTGCCAGCGAGTTTGGGCAGGCCTACGAGCAGTACTTC. The entire variable domain, with the rest obtained from reference TRBV2 and TRBJ2-7, is as follows: EPEVTQTPSHQVTQMGQEVILRCVPISNHLYFYWYRQILGQKVEFLVSFYNNEISEKSEIFDDQFSVERPDGSNFTLKIRSTKLEDSAMYFCASEFGQAYEQYFGPGTRLTVT.

The gene calls are TRBV7-9 and TRBJ2-1; D is possibly TRBD1 (5 bases). Germline V gene sequence: CDR1 SEHNR, CDR2 FQNEAQ (reference sequence). The CDR3 has 14 amino acids. Trimming left V 7 bases short and J 8 bases short, with 18 bases between. The CDR3 bases are TGTGCCAGCATACAGGTTTCCTCCCTTGATGAGCAGTTCTTC. Protein: CASIQVSSLDEQFF.

The J gene is TRBJ1-5, the V gene TRBV9; D uncertain. The CDR3 runs 15 residues. The V end was cut by 1 base, the J end by 3 bases, with 11 bases between. Germline lookup yields CDR1 SGDLS and CDR2 YYNGEE. The CDR3 nucleotides are TGTGCCAGCAGCGTAAGTATAGGTTACAATCAGCCCCAGCATTTT. Its translation: CASSVSIGYNQPQHF.

The rearrangement uses TRBV5-6 and TRBJ2-7; weak D call: TRBD1 (5 bases). There are 12 residues in the CDR3. Trimming took 3 bases from V and 3 from J, leaving 7 bases between them. Germline CDR1 reads SGHDT; CDR2 reads YYEEEE. CDR3 coding DNA: TGTGCCAGCAGCTGGCAGGGCTACGAGCAGTACTTC. It encodes CASSWQGYEQYF.

In its sample, this clone was seen a few times. The chain combines TRBV10-3 with TRBJ2-5; TRBD1 matches at 7 bases. Germline lookup yields CDR1 ENHRY and CDR2 SYGVKD. The CDR3 spans 15 residues. V lost 6 bases, J lost 2 bases, and 9 bases stayed unmatched. As DNA, the CDR3 is TGTGCCATCAGACCGGGACAGAGAGGACAAGAGACCCAGTACTTC. Translation gives CAIRPGQRGQETQYF.

The V and J genes are TRBV7-9 and TRBJ1-2; D gene uncertain. CDR1 is SEHNR, CDR2 FQNEAQ, per germline (reference sequence). Trimming took off 2 bases at V and 7 bases at J, with 11 bases between the two ends. CDR3 size: 13 residues. The CDR3 is CASSLSGQGGYTF. Here the CDR3 DNA reads TGTGCCAGCAGCTTATCTGGGCAAGGTGGCTACACCTTC.

The chain employs TRBV27 and TRBJ2-2; D ambiguous. The CDR3 runs 13 residues. V shed 3 bases and J shed 1 base, with 3 bases lying between them. Germline CDR1 reads MNHEY; CDR2 reads SMNVEV (reference sequence). This CDR3 reads CASSLLNTGELFF. The CDR3 DNA is TGTGCCAGCAGTTTGCTGAACACCGGGGAGCTGTTTTTT.

This rearrangement joins TRBV7-3 to TRBJ2-1; 7 positions match TRBD2. Germline V gene data show CDR1 as SGHTA and CDR2 as FQGTGA. The CDR3 loop spans 15 amino acids. V lost 2 bases and J lost 8; bases outside the gene matches: 9. The CDR3 spells CASSLRREPQDEQFF. CDR3 DNA sequence: TGTGCCAGCAGCTTACGGCGGGAGCCCCAGGATGAGCAGTTCTTC.

The chain is built from TRBV9 and TRBJ2-3; 7 bases agree with TRBD2. The length of the CDR3 is 14 residues. In germline, CDR1 is SGDLS, CDR2 YYNGEE. With V trimmed by 0 bases and J by 5 bases, 3 bases remained unmatched. As DNA, the CDR3 is TGTGCCAGCAGCGTAGGCGGGAGTATAGATACGCAGTATTTT. As protein: CASSVGGSIDTQYF.